This TCR beta chain was retrieved from a study of Graves' ophthalmopathy and Graves' hyperthyroidism. Germline values: CDR1 LNHDA, CDR2 SQIVND (reference sequence). With V trimmed by 5 bases and J by 5 bases, 9 bases remained unmatched. The CDR3 spans 15 residues. Transcripts of RNA were the source for amplifying TCR beta CDR3 regions. An opening RT-PCR round employed HTBI primers and preceded a second-round multiplex PCR. TCRdb re-analysed the multiplex PCR reads in MiXCR, keeping a single row per CDR3 protein. The table includes 1 million to 1.3 million distinct CDR3 sequences, less than 45% detected once. Of note for this clonotype: The antigen is not known.

Eligible hyperthyroidism cases comprised new diagnoses of under 2 months' duration in individuals aged 18 to 65. Uncontrolled infections, pregnancy, lactation or other autoimmune diseases led to patient exclusion. Study results and caveats: Most thyroid clonotypes expanded beyond 0.001 frequency were also found in blood.

This chain connects TRBV19 to TRBJ2-1; 7 positions agree with TRBD1. Sequenced sample: peripheral blood or thyroid tissue (not recorded which). The TCR comes from an adult man with Graves' hyperthyroidism. The CDR3 loop reads CASSQRARGNNEQFF. CDR3 DNA sequence: TGTGCCAGTAGTCAACGGGCCAGGGGGAACAATGAGCAGTTCTTC.